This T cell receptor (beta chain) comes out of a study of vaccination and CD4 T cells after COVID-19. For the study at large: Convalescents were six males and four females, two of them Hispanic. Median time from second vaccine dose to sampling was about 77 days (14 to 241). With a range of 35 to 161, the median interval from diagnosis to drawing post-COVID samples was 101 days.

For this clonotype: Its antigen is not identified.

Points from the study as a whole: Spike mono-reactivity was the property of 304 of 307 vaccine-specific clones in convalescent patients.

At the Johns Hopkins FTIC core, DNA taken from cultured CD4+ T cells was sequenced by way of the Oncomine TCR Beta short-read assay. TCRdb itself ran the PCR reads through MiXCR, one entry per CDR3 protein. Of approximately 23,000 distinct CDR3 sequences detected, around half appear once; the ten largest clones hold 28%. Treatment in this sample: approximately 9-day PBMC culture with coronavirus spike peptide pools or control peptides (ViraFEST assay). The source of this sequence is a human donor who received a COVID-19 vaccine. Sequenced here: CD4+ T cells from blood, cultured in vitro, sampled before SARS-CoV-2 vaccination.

For the CDR3, the DNA is TGTGCCAGCAGCCAACCGGGACGCTTGAACACCGGGGAGCTGTTTTTT. It specifies CASSQPGRLNTGELFF. V usage is TRBV4-2 and J usage is TRBJ2-2; D is tentatively TRBD1 or TRBD2 (5 bases each). V lost 2 bases to trimming and J lost 1 base, with 11 bases between them. The CDR3 is 16 amino acids. The germline gives CDR1 LGHNA, CDR2 YNFKEQ.